These T cell receptor beta chains were read from a single sample in a study of identical twins. TCRdb used MiXCR to reprocess the 5' RACE reads, holding one entry per CDR3 protein. The sample lists hundreds of thousands of distinct CDR3 sequences; 6.1% were seen once. The sequenced material came from naive T cells sorted from blood. All receptors come from a man aged 18 to 30 in good health. The CDR3 runs from the conserved cysteine through the conserved F or W. Each record gives: clone size, J gene, D gene, V gene, CDR3 DNA, CDR3 protein. D genes are given only for firm matches. Expanded clones are given a class, and other clones once, few, many or no size at all.

>many|TRBJ1-6|TRBD1|TRBV6-1
TGTGCCAGCAGGCTCGGGACAGCAAATTCACCCCTCCACTTT
CASRLGTANSPLHF
>NA|TRBJ2-3|NA|TRBV6-5
TGTGCCAGCAGTTTCAGGTTTGGGCAAGATACGCAGTATTTT
CASSFRFGQDTQYF
>NA|TRBJ1-1|NA|TRBV7-2
TGTGCCAGCAGCAAATATCAGGGACTTTGGGACACTGAAGCTTTCTTT
CASSKYQGLWDTEAFF
>many|TRBJ2-1|TRBD2|TRBV5-1
TGCGCCAGCAGCATGACTAGCGGCGGATTATCCTACAATGAGCAGTTCTTC
CASSMTSGGLSYNEQFF
>few|TRBJ2-6|TRBD1|TRBV5-6
TGTGCCAGCAGCACGACGGGACAGACCCTCGTTGGGGCCAACGTCCTGACTTTC
CASSTTGQTLVGANVLTF
>few|TRBJ2-2|NA|TRBV20-1
TGCAGTGCTAGTTGGGGGGTGACGAACACCGGGGAGCTGTTTTTT
CSASWGVTNTGELFF
>many|TRBJ1-2|NA|TRBV20-1
TGCAGTGCTCCGTACCCCCAAAACTATGGCTACACCTTC
CSAPYPQNYGYTF
>many|TRBJ2-1|TRBD2|TRBV20-1
TGCAGTGCTAGGGATTACTCTAGCGGTTACAATGAGCAGTTCTTC
CSARDYSSGYNEQFF
>many|TRBJ2-5|TRBD1|TRBV10-3
TGTGCCATCAGTGGCCCCCCCTACGGGACAGGGGGGGGGAACCAAGAGACCCAGTACTTC
CAISGPPYGTGGGNQETQYF
>many|TRBJ1-1|NA|TRBV28
TGTGCCAGCAGTTTATGGAAGGGGGATGAAGCTTTCTTT
CASSLWKGDEAFF
>NA|TRBJ2-2|TRBD2|TRBV5-1
TGCGCCAGCAGCTTGGCTGTAACTAGCGGGATTTATACCGGGGAGCTGTTTTTT
CASSLAVTSGIYTGELFF
>few|TRBJ2-4|NA|TRBV20-1
TGCAGTGCGTCATTACAGGGAACAGCCAAAAACATTCAGTACTTC
CSASLQGTAKNIQYF
>few|TRBJ2-2|NA|TRBV14
TGTGCCAGCAGCCACTTAGCGGACACCGGGGAGCTGTTTTTT
CASSHLADTGELFF
>many|TRBJ2-3|NA|TRBV29-1
TGCAGCGTTGAAGAACTACGAACCCAGAGCACAGATACGCAGTATTTT
CSVEELRTQSTDTQYF
>many|TRBJ2-1|TRBD2|TRBV29-1
TGCAGCGTTGAATTAGCGGGAGGGCCTTACAATGAGCAGTTCTTC
CSVELAGGPYNEQFF
>few|TRBJ2-3|NA|TRBV6-2/TRBV6-3
TGTGCCAGCAGCCCGGGTGCGTGGCAGAAGAACACAGATACGCAGTATTTT
CASSPGAWQKNTDTQYF
>many|TRBJ2-3|NA|TRBV27
TGTGCCAGCAGTTTAGAACTCCCGGACGTCACAGATACGCAGTATTTT
CASSLELPDVTDTQYF
>few|TRBJ1-5|TRBD1|TRBV30
TGTGCCTGGAGTTTAGGGGGCCTGAATCAGCCCCAGCATTTT
CAWSLGGLNQPQHF
>many|TRBJ2-1|NA|TRBV27
TGTGCCAGCAGTTTAAGCAGGGCCAATGAGCAGTTCTTC
CASSLSRANEQFF
>many|TRBJ2-7|TRBD2|TRBV20-1
TGCAGTGCTAGAAGGCTAGCGGGAGTCTCCGAGCAGTACTTC
CSARRLAGVSEQYF
>few|TRBJ2-1|TRBD2|TRBV5-1
TGCGCCAGCAGCTTGGGGTTTGCGGGAGGGGCCTACAATGAGCAGTTCTTC
CASSLGFAGGAYNEQFF
>few|TRBJ2-1|TRBD2|TRBV15
TGTGCCACCAGCAGAGGGGCAGCGGGAGGGCCCGGGTCGTTCTTC
CATSRGAAGGPGSFF
>many|TRBJ2-1|NA|TRBV28
TGTGCCAGCATTGCACGTGGTCCCAAAGCATACAATGAGCAGTTCTTC
CASIARGPKAYNEQFF
>NA|TRBJ2-2|TRBD2|TRBV27
TGTGCCAGCAGTCGACGCGGGGGTATGAACACCGGGGAGCTGTTTTTT
CASSRRGGMNTGELFF
>many|TRBJ2-1|NA|TRBV20-1
TGCAGTGCTAGCGGGAAGATCCACAATGAGCAGTTCTTC
CSASGKIHNEQFF
>many|TRBJ2-3|NA|TRBV5-1
TGCGCCAGCAGCTTGGCCAGGCAAGATACGCAGTATTTT
CASSLARQDTQYF
>NA|TRBJ2-7|TRBD2|TRBV2
TGTGCCAGCAGTGAAGCCAGAAGGACTAGCGACTCCTACGAGCAGTACTTC
CASSEARRTSDSYEQYF
>NA|TRBJ2-2|NA|TRBV5-1
TGCGCCAGCAGCTTATACAGCTTAAACTCTAACACCGGGGAGCTGTTTTTT
CASSLYSLNSNTGELFF
>NA|TRBJ1-2|NA|TRBV4-1
TGCGCCAGCAGCCAGCTATTAGGTGGGGGGTACTATGGCTACACCTTC
CASSQLLGGGYYGYTF
>many|TRBJ2-1|NA|TRBV6-1
TGTGCCAGCAGCCCCGCACAGGGTTACGGTGAGCAGTTCTTC
CASSPAQGYGEQFF
>few|TRBJ2-7|TRBD1|TRBV15
TGTGCCACCAGCAGTGGGCGGACAGGTGGCTCCTACGAGCAGTACTTC
CATSSGRTGGSYEQYF
>NA|TRBJ2-1|NA|TRBV20-1
TGCAGTGCTAGGGCGCGGACCTCCTACAATGAGCAGTTCTTC
CSARARTSYNEQFF
>NA|TRBJ2-7|NA|TRBV3-1
TGTGCCAGCAGCCCAACGACAGTATCCTACGAGCAGTACTTC
CASSPTTVSYEQYF
>many|TRBJ2-1|TRBD1|TRBV20-1
TGCAGTGCTAGCACAATGGACCTCGACAGGGCCTACAATGAGCAGTTCTTC
CSASTMDLDRAYNEQFF
>many|TRBJ1-1|NA|TRBV28
TGTGCCAGCAGTTTTTTGGGGGCCGGCGCTGAAGCTTTCTTT
CASSFLGAGAEAFF
>few|TRBJ2-7|NA|TRBV4-2
TGTGCCAGCAGCCAAGATCGGCGGGGACAGCTCCACGAGCAGTACTTC
CASSQDRRGQLHEQYF
>few|TRBJ2-5|TRBD2|TRBV5-6
TGTGCCAGCAGCCTCGGACTAGCGGGAGGGAGGCAAGAGACCCAGTACTTC
CASSLGLAGGRQETQYF
>few|TRBJ1-4|TRBD1|TRBV7-2
TGTGCCAGCAGCTCACAGGGGGGAGAAAAACTGTTTTTT
CASSSQGGEKLFF
>NA|TRBJ1-5|NA|TRBV30
TGTGCCTGGAGTCTGGGGGAAGCTCAGCCCCAGCATTTT
CAWSLGEAQPQHF
>NA|TRBJ1-2|TRBD1|TRBV12-5
TGTGCTAGTGGACCCGAGGGGGCCGGGGGCATTTATGGCTACACCTTC
CASGPEGAGGIYGYTF